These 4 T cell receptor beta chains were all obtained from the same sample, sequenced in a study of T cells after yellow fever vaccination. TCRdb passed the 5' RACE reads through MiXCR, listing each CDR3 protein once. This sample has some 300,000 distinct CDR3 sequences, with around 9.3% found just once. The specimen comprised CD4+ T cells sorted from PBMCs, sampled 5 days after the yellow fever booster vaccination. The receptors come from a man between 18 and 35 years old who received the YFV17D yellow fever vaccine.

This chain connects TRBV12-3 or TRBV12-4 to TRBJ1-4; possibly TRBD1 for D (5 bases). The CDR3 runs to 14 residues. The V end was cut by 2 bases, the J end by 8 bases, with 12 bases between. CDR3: CASSLWGREEKLFF. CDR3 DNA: TGTGCCAGCAGTTTATGGGGCCGGGAGGAAAAACTGTTTTTT.

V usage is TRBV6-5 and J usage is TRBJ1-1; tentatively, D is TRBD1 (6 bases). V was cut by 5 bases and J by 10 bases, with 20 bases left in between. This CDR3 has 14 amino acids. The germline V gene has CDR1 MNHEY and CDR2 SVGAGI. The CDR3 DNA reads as TGTGCCAGCAGTCCAGAGCATGGGGGGCGAGGAGCTTTCTTT. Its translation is CASSPEHGGRGAFF.

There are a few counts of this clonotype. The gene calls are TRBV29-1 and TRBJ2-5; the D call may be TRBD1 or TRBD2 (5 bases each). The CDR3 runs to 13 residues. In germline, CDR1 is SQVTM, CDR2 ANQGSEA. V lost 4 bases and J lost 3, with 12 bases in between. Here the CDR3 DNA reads TGCAGCGTTGGAAGAGGGACCGAAGAGACCCAGTACTTC. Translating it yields CSVGRGTEETQYF. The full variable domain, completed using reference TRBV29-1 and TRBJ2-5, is SAVISQKPSRDICQRGTSLTIQCQVDSQVTMMFWYRQQPGQSLTLIATANQGSEATYESGFVIDKFPISRPNLTFSTLTVSNMSPEDSSIYLCSVGRGTEETQYFGPGTRLLVL.

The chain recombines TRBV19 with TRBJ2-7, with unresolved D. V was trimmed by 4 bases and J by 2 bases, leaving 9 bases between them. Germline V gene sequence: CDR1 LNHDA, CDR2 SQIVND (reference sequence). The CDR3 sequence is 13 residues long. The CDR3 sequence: CASSTPPTYEQYF. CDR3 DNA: TGTGCCAGTAGTACCCCGCCGACCTACGAGCAGTACTTC.